This TCR beta chain derives from a study of T cell responses to AZD1222 COVID-19 vaccine. Study-wide points: The study reported that nearly half of spike-specific TCRs target unmutated variant regions. A rise in Spike-specific TCR breadth and depth followed two AZD1222 doses.

Second doses that came at about 4 or about 12 weeks were put together. TCRdb's copy holds only in-frame clones and misses some; the assay was immunoSEQ multiplex PCR. The sample lists 100,000 or so clones; roughly nine tenths were seen once. The germline V and J ends were trimmed by 5 bases and 0 bases, with 14 bases remaining between them. The CDR3 consists of 17 residues. Germline CDR1 and CDR2: SGHVS and FNYEAQ. Worth noting for this clone: Its antigen is undetermined.

The chain joins TRBV7-6 to TRBJ2-6; D is possibly TRBD2 (6 bases). Material: peripheral blood, obtained 28 days after the second AZD1222 dose. The origin of this receptor is an adult who received the AZD1222 COVID-19 vaccine. CDR3 sequence reads: CASSPGDSSSGANVLTF. The CDR3 DNA is TGTGCCAGCAGCCCGGGGGACTCGAGCTCTGGGGCCAACGTCCTGACTTTC.